The 26 T cell receptor beta chains given below trace back to one sample, sequenced in a study of blood T cell repertoires in COVID-19. The data were produced by immunoSEQ multiplex PCR, yet TCRdb's version contains in-frame clones alone and is incomplete. The sample yields about 530,000 clones, 85% to 90% seen once. The sequencing sample was made of peripheral blood. Every receptor here comes from a woman between 45 and 60 years old with COVID-19, enrolled during active disease.

The V call is TRBV5-8, the J call TRBJ1-6; D ambiguous. This CDR3 is 14 amino acids long. From germline, CDR1 is SGHTS and CDR2 YDEGEE. V was cut by 0 bases and J by 11 bases, with 12 bases left in between. In DNA, the CDR3 is TGTGCCAGCAGCTTGGTTCAGGATGGTGCACCCCTCCACTTT. Protein sequence: CASSLVQDGAPLHF.

The genes are TRBV19 and TRBJ1-5; no firm D call. Trimming took off 5 bases at V and 6 bases at J, with 20 bases between the two ends. This CDR3 is built from 16 residues. Germline V gene data show CDR1 as LNHDA and CDR2 as SQIVND (reference sequence). Written as DNA, the CDR3 is TGTGCCAGTAGTCCCCGGGAGGGAGGCAGTGGTCAGCCCCAGCATTTT. As protein: CASSPREGGSGQPQHF. Filled out from reference TRBV19 and TRBJ1-5, the complete variable domain reads DGGITQSPKYLFRKEGQNVTLSCEQNLNHDAMYWYRQDPGQGLRLIYYSQIVNDFQKGDIAEGYSVSREKKESFPLTVTSAQKNPTAFYLCASSPREGGSGQPQHFGDGTRLSIL.

The gene calls are TRBV6-5 and TRBJ1-1; no clear D gene. The CDR3 covers 14 residues. Per the germline V gene, CDR1 is MNHEY and CDR2 is SVGAGI. With 7 bases removed from V and 2 bases from J, the gap between germline ends came to 14 bases. The CDR3, as DNA: TGTGCCAGCACCAAAACGGGGATCAACACTGAAGCTTTCTTT. Amino acids: CASTKTGINTEAFF.

In this sample, this clone turned up once. The chain is built from TRBV30 and TRBJ1-5; 8 bases map to TRBD1. In germline, CDR1 is GTSNPN, CDR2 SVGIG (reference sequence). The V gene end was trimmed by 2 bases and the J gene end by 3 bases; junction bases not matched to a gene: 6. The CDR3 extends over 15 amino acids. CDR3 residues: CAWSSDRGLNQPQHF. CDR3 coding DNA: TGTGCCTGGAGTTCAGACAGGGGACTCAATCAGCCCCAGCATTTT. Using reference TRBV30 and TRBJ1-5 for the parts outside the CDR3, the full variable domain is SQTIHQWPATLVQPVGSPLSLECTVEGTSNPNLYWYRQAAGRGLQLLFYSVGIGQISSEVPQNLSASRPQDRQFILSSKKLLLSDSGFYLCAWSSDRGLNQPQHFGDGTRLSIL.

The chain combines TRBV24-1 with TRBJ1-5, with D tentatively TRBD1 (6 bases). Trimming stripped 6 bases from V and 4 bases from J, with 12 bases between. CDR1 and CDR2 from the germline V gene are KGHDR and SFDVKD. The CDR3 spans 14 residues. For the CDR3, the DNA is TGTGCCACCAGTTCTACAGGGTCTAATCAGCCCCAGCATTTT. It is translated as CATSSTGSNQPQHF.

This chain connects TRBV18 to TRBJ1-2; tentative D call: TRBD1 (5 bases). The V end lost 3 bases, the J end lost 0 bases, and 11 bases lay between the germline ends. The CDR3 covers 15 residues. Germline CDR1 reads KGHSH; CDR2 reads LQKENI. CDR3 protein: CASSPDSNSNYGYTF. The CDR3 nucleotides are TGTGCCAGCTCACCCGACAGCAACTCTAACTATGGCTACACCTTC.

The rearrangement joins TRBV11-2 to TRBJ1-2, with a possible D match to TRBD1 (6 bases). Trimming pared 1 base from V and 6 bases from J, leaving 18 bases between. Germline V gives CDR1 SGHAT, CDR2 FQNNGV. The length of the CDR3 is 16 residues. This chain's CDR3 is CASSLVVRGGADGYTF. The CDR3 nucleotides are TGTGCCAGCAGCTTAGTTGTCCGTGGGGGCGCGGATGGCTACACCTTC.

The V and J genes are TRBV9 and TRBJ2-1, with D possibly TRBD1 on 5 matching bases. Between the trimmed V and J ends, which lost 1 base and 6 bases, there was a span of 14 bases. The CDR3 sequence is 15 residues long. Germline lookup yields CDR1 SGDLS and CDR2 YYNGEE. CDR3 in amino acids: CASSVHTRVGNEQFF. Written as DNA, the CDR3 is TGTGCCAGCAGCGTACACACCAGGGTGGGCAATGAGCAGTTCTTC.

The rearrangement joins TRBV27 to TRBJ2-2; TRBD1 is a possible D gene (5 bases). The CDR3 is 13 residues long. Deletions cut 3 bases from V and 6 bases from J, with 8 bases between. Per the germline V gene, CDR1 is MNHEY and CDR2 is SMNVEV (reference sequence). The chain's CDR3 is CASSFTGPGELFF. CDR3 DNA sequence: TGTGCCAGCAGTTTCACAGGACCCGGGGAGCTGTTTTTT.

The chain carries TRBV10-3 and TRBJ1-4; tentatively, D is TRBD1 (5 bases). Trimming removed 5 bases from V and 0 bases from J, with 7 bases in between. Germline V gene data show CDR1 as ENHRY and CDR2 as SYGVKD. This CDR3 region has 14 residues. DNA for the CDR3: TGTGCCATCAGTTCAGGGACAACTAATGAAAAACTGTTTTTT. It translates to CAISSGTTNEKLFF.

This chain links TRBV5-4 with TRBJ2-3; 10 positions agree with TRBD2. The germline gives CDR1 SGHNT, CDR2 YYREEE (reference sequence). This CDR3 is 16 amino acids long. After removal of 0 bases from V and 1 base from J, the junction contained 2 bases not matched to a gene. CDR3 bases: TGTGCCAGCAGCTTGGGGCTAGCGGGGGGCACAGATACGCAGTATTTT. It encodes CASSLGLAGGTDTQYF.

In this sample, this clone turned up once. The chain joins TRBV5-1 to TRBJ1-2, with 10 positions matching TRBD1. The germline gives CDR1 SGHRS, CDR2 YFSETQ. This CDR3 contains 14 residues. The V gene end was trimmed by 4 bases and the J gene end by 5 bases; junction bases not matched to a gene: 5. The CDR3 region has the DNA TGCGCCAGCAGCATAGACAGGGGGCGTTATGGCTACACCTTC. Translation gives CASSIDRGRYGYTF. Based on the CDR3 plus reference TRBV5-1 and TRBJ1-2, the full variable domain is KAGVTQTPRYLIKTRGQQVTLSCSPISGHRSVSWYQQTPGQGLQFLFEYFSETQRNKGNFPGRFSGRQFSNSRSEMNVSTLELGDSALYLCASSIDRGRYGYTFGSGTRLTVV.

The V call is TRBV19, the J call TRBJ2-7, with D perhaps matching TRBD1 (6 bases). CDR1 is LNHDA, CDR2 SQIVND, per germline (reference sequence). Trimming took 2 bases from V and 5 from J, leaving 10 bases between them. This CDR3 has 13 amino acids. CDR3: CASSITGSNEQYF. As DNA, the CDR3 is TGTGCCAGTAGTATAACAGGGTCGAACGAGCAGTACTTC.

The rearrangement joins TRBV3-1 (or the pseudogene TRBV3-2) to TRBJ1-2, with 7 positions matching TRBD1. V was clipped by 0 bases and J by 8 bases; unmatched bases: 9. This CDR3 is 15 amino acids long. Germline values: CDR1 LGHDT, CDR2 YNNKEL (reference sequence). CDR3 sequence reads: CASSQDLRGQMGYTF. The CDR3 DNA reads TGTGCCAGCAGCCAAGATCTCAGGGGACAGATGGGCTACACCTTC.

The sample holds one count of this clone. The chain couples TRBV5-1 to TRBJ2-2; possibly TRBD1 for D (6 bases). This CDR3 spans 14 amino acids. Trimming took off 3 bases at V and 5 bases at J, with 11 bases between the two ends. Germline-derived CDR1 and CDR2 are SGHRS and YFSETQ. The CDR3 DNA follows: TGCGCCAGCAGCTCGGCACAGGGAACCGGGGAGCTGTTTTTT. It is translated as CASSSAQGTGELFF.

This clone was observed a handful of times. The V call is TRBV5-6, the J call TRBJ1-2, with 9 positions matching TRBD1. The germline V gene has CDR1 SGHDT and CDR2 YYEEEE. The V gene end was trimmed by 0 bases and the J gene end by 5 bases; junction bases not matched to a gene: 5. CDR3 length: 15 residues. CDR3 protein: CASSLAGTGFYGYTF. The CDR3 DNA reads TGTGCCAGCAGCTTGGCCGGGACAGGGTTTTATGGCTACACCTTC.

The chain couples TRBV6-6 to TRBJ2-3, with D maybe TRBD2 (7 bases). This CDR3 is built from 15 residues. The germline CDR1 and CDR2 sequences are MNHNY and SVGAGI (reference sequence). V was cut by 5 bases and J by 2 bases, with 14 bases left in between. CDR3 in amino acids: CASSTPAGATDTQYF. The CDR3 DNA sequence: TGTGCCAGCAGTACCCCTGCGGGGGCCACAGATACGCAGTATTTT.

In this sample, this clone turned up once. This chain uses TRBV6-5 with TRBJ1-4; 8 bases line up with TRBD1. Germline V gives CDR1 MNHEY, CDR2 SVGAGI. The CDR3 spans 15 residues. V was clipped by 7 bases and J by 8 bases; unmatched bases: 12. In DNA form, the CDR3 reads TGTGCCAGCATCGCTCCAGGGGGCGCTTGGGAAAAACTGTTTTTT. This translates into CASIAPGGAWEKLFF.

This chain joins TRBV27 and TRBJ2-3, with 14 nucleotides matching TRBD2. The CDR3 runs 14 residues. CDR1 is MNHEY, CDR2 SMNVEV, per germline (reference sequence). J gave up 7 bases and V 8 bases, and 5 bases lay outside the gene matches. The CDR3 bases are TGTGCCAGCGGACTAGCGGGGGGACTCAATACGCAGTATTTT. It translates to CASGLAGGLNTQYF.

This chain connects TRBV15 to TRBJ2-7, with 7 positions matching TRBD1. CDR1 is LNHNV and CDR2 is YYDKDF in the germline V gene (reference sequence). V lost 1 base and J lost 3; bases outside the gene matches: 3. The CDR3 contains 14 residues. Written as DNA, the CDR3 is TGTGCCACCAGCAGAGGAGACAGGGTCTACGAGCAGTACTTC. Amino acids: CATSRGDRVYEQYF. Using reference TRBV15 and TRBJ2-7 for the parts outside the CDR3, the full variable domain is DAMVIQNPRYQVTQFGKPVTLSCSQTLNHNVMYWYQQKSSQAPKLLFHYYDKDFNNEADTPDNFQSRRPNTSFCFLDIRSPGLGDTAMYLCATSRGDRVYEQYFGPGTRLTVT.

The chain combines TRBV10-1 with TRBJ1-2; no clear D gene. Per germline, CDR1 WNHNN and CDR2 SYGVQD (reference sequence). The CDR3 runs 13 residues. The CDR3 is CESARCLFYGYTF. The CDR3 DNA reads TGCGAATCAGCGAGGTGCCTTTTCTATGGCTACACCTTC.

The V call is TRBV30, the J call TRBJ1-6; D is uncertain. Germline lookup yields CDR1 GTSNPN and CDR2 SVGIG (reference sequence). CDR3 length: 11 amino acids. The V and J ends lost 4 bases and 9 bases respectively, with 7 bases between them. The CDR3 nucleotides are TGTGCCTGGAAATCGGGTTCACCCCTCCACTTT. This gives the protein CAWKSGSPLHF.

The rearrangement uses TRBV7-2 and TRBJ2-6; D is ambiguous. V was trimmed by 2 bases and J by 0 bases, leaving 14 bases between them. The CDR3 sequence is 18 residues long. The V gene's germline CDR1 is SGHTA and CDR2 FQGNSA. The CDR3 coding sequence is TGTGCCAGCAGCTTATTTTGGCAGACAAGCTCTGGGGCCAACGTCCTGACTTTC. Encoded protein: CASSLFWQTSSGANVLTF.

The CDR3 spells CATGTASAGELFF. The CDR3 bases are TGTGCCACCGGGACAGCCTCGGCGGGGGAGCTGTTTTTT. This rearrangement joins TRBV10-3 to TRBJ2-2; 7 positions agree with TRBD1. From germline, CDR1 is ENHRY and CDR2 SYGVKD. CDR3 size: 13 residues. V gave up 10 bases and J gave up 8 bases; unmatched junction bases: 10.

The chain has TRBV27 and TRBJ2-5; the D gene is possibly TRBD1 (7 bases). Deletions cut 4 bases from V and 5 bases from J, with 14 bases between. The CDR3 totals 14 residues. Germline CDR1 reads MNHEY; CDR2 reads SMNVEV (reference sequence). The CDR3 nucleotides read TGTGCCAGCAGTTCCTCGACAGGGAGGGAGACCCAGTACTTC. Its protein is CASSSSTGRETQYF.

The chain employs TRBV6-5 and TRBJ1-1; D unresolved. Germline loops: CDR1 MNHEY, CDR2 SVGAGI. This CDR3 is built from 15 residues. V lost 6 bases and J 1 base, leaving 15 bases between the germline ends. The CDR3 loop is CASSLRVTANTEAFF. In DNA form, the CDR3 reads TGTGCCAGCAGCCTGCGAGTCACAGCGAACACTGAAGCTTTCTTT.